Listed below are T cell receptor beta chains from one sample, sequenced in a study of T cell responses to AZD1222 COVID-19 vaccine. Sequenced by immunoSEQ multiplex PCR; TCRdb stores in-frame clones only, minus some. The sample yields about 120,000 clones, roughly 93% seen once. The source material was peripheral blood, sampled 28 days after the second AZD1222 dose. The receptors here all came from an adult who received the AZD1222 COVID-19 vaccine. Each CDR3 is given with its conserved first and last residue. A D gene is named only where the DNA matches it firmly. Only some rows state a clone size, as once, few, many or a class for expanded clones.

J gene,D gene,clone size,CDR3 length,V gene,CDR3 DNA,CDR3 protein
TRBJ1-1,.,.,15,TRBV4-2,TGTGCCAGCAGCCAAGATCCGTATGAGGACACTGAAGCTTTCTTT,CASSQDPYEDTEAFF
TRBJ1-3,.,.,15,TRBV7-2,TGTGCCAGCAGTCCCGACAGTCTCTCTGGAAACACCATATATTTT,CASSPDSLSGNTIYF
TRBJ2-7,.,.,12,TRBV7-9,TGTGCCAGCAGCTTCCCAGTTCCCGAGCAGTACTTC,CASSFPVPEQYF
TRBJ2-2,TRBD1,.,16,TRBV5-4,TGTGCCAGCAGCTTGGAAGGGGGCAGAAACACCGGGGAGCTGTTTTTT,CASSLEGGRNTGELFF
TRBJ1-2,.,.,13,TRBV28,TGTGCCAGCAGTCCACCGGGACTATATGGCTACACCTTC,CASSPPGLYGYTF
TRBJ2-6,.,.,13,TRBV9,TGTGCCAGCAGCGTACTGGGAGCCAACGTCCTGACTTTC,CASSVLGANVLTF
TRBJ2-3,.,once,14,TRBV11-3,TGTGCCAGCAGCCTCCGGGGGGCTCGAGATACGCAGTATTTT,CASSLRGARDTQYF
TRBJ1-2,.,.,12,TRBV2,TGTGCCAGCAGTGAGTCTAGGGTAGGCTACACCTTC,CASSESRVGYTF
TRBJ2-1,.,.,14,TRBV4-1,TGCGCCAGCAGACGGGACCGACTAAATCATGAGCAGTTCTTC,CASRRDRLNHEQFF
TRBJ2-2,TRBD1,once,15,TRBV7-9,TGTGCCAGCAGCCTTCAGGGGGCGAGCACCGGGGAGCTGTTTTTT,CASSLQGASTGELFF
TRBJ1-4,.,.,17,TRBV3-1/TRBV3-2,TGTGCCAGCAGCCAAGATTTGTCGGGCGAAAGAGCTGAAAAACTGTTTTTT,CASSQDLSGERAEKLFF
TRBJ2-2,.,.,12,TRBV19,TGTGCCAGTATGTGGGATGGCGGGGAGCTGTTTTTT,CASMWDGGELFF
TRBJ2-1,TRBD1,few,18,TRBV5-8,TGTGCCAGCAGCTTGGATGGGACAGGGGGCTACCCCAACAATGAGCAGTTCTTC,CASSLDGTGGYPNNEQFF
TRBJ2-7,.,.,14,TRBV2,TGTGCCAGCAGTGAGGGGCGGGGATCCTACGAGCAGTACTTC,CASSEGRGSYEQYF
TRBJ2-7,TRBD2,.,16,TRBV5-5,TGTGCCAGCAGCCCGGGACTAGCGGGAGCCTCCTACGAGCAGTACTTC,CASSPGLAGASYEQYF
TRBJ2-5,.,.,13,TRBV28,TGTGCCAGCAGTTTATATAGGGAGGAGACCCAGTACTTC,CASSLYREETQYF
TRBJ1-2,.,few,12,TRBV30,TGTGCCTGGAGCAGGAATAACTATGGCTACACCTTC,CAWSRNNYGYTF
TRBJ1-5,TRBD1,.,15,TRBV6-1,TGTGCCAGCAGTGAGAGGACAGGTTTGACTCAGCCCCAGCATTTT,CASSERTGLTQPQHF
TRBJ1-1,TRBD1,once,14,TRBV9,TGTGCCAGCAGCGCCATACAGGGGGTGACTGAAGCTTTCTTT,CASSAIQGVTEAFF
TRBJ2-3,.,once,13,TRBV27,TGTGCCAGCAGTCCCCCCAGCACAGATACGCAGTATTTT,CASSPPSTDTQYF
TRBJ1-2,.,.,12,TRBV28,TGTGCCAGCAGTTTAGCAGGATATGGCTACACCTTC,CASSLAGYGYTF
TRBJ2-7,.,.,14,TRBV11-3,TGTGCCAGCAGCTTAGCTGACAGCTCCTACGAGCAGTACTTC,CASSLADSSYEQYF
TRBJ2-1,TRBD2,.,14,TRBV6-4,TGTGCCAGCAGTGGGACTAGCGCTAACAATGAGCAGTTCTTC,CASSGTSANNEQFF
TRBJ2-7,.,.,14,TRBV28,TGTGCCAGCAGAAGACAGGCCTCAACCTACGAGCAGTACTTC,CASRRQASTYEQYF
TRBJ1-4,.,.,15,TRBV27,TGTGCCAGCAGTTTAATGGGGACCACAAACGGAAAACTGTTTTTT,CASSLMGTTNGKLFF
TRBJ1-2,.,.,14,TRBV19,TGTGCCAGTAGTGTTACAGGGTCTAACTATGGCTACACCTTC,CASSVTGSNYGYTF
TRBJ2-1,.,.,15,TRBV4-1,TGCGCCAGCAGCCTAGTGGGGGTGAAATACAATGAGCAGTTCTTC,CASSLVGVKYNEQFF
TRBJ1-1,TRBD1,.,12,TRBV28,TGTGCCAGCTTCGACAGGGGAGCTGAAGCTTTCTTT,CASFDRGAEAFF
TRBJ2-7,.,.,10,TRBV2,TGTGCCAGCAGTGATGACGAGCAGTACTTC,CASSDDEQYF
TRBJ2-7,TRBD1,.,15,TRBV2,TGTGCCAGCAGTGGGATAGACAGGGTCGTCCACGAGCAGTACTTC,CASSGIDRVVHEQYF
TRBJ2-4,.,once,14,TRBV4-1,TGCGCCAGCAGCCACCCGCGGGACTCGGACATTCAGTACTTC,CASSHPRDSDIQYF
TRBJ2-2,.,once,12,TRBV18,TGTGCCAGCTCACGCGACACCGGGGAGCTGTTTTTT,CASSRDTGELFF
TRBJ1-6,TRBD1,.,14,TRBV5-1,TGCGCCAGCCGGACAGGGGGTAGCAATTCACCCCTCCACTTT,CASRTGGSNSPLHF
TRBJ2-7,.,.,14,TRBV2,TGTGCCAGCAGTGATTGGCAGCGTTCCTACGAGCAGTACTTC,CASSDWQRSYEQYF
TRBJ1-2,.,.,13,TRBV6-5,TGTGCCAGCAGTTACGCCAGGGACTATGGCTACACCTTC,CASSYARDYGYTF
TRBJ1-4,.,.,13,TRBV2,TGTGCCAGCATGAAGGGAGGGGTTGAAAAACTGTTTTTT,CASMKGGVEKLFF
TRBJ1-1,.,.,14,TRBV27,TGTGCCAGCAGTTTTCGAAGTGGGCTGACTGAAGCTTTCTTT,CASSFRSGLTEAFF